These 31 T cell receptor beta chains were sequenced from one sample in a study of cytomegalovirus exposure and HLA in healthy donors. Both 60 Vbeta primers and 13 Jbeta primers went into the PCR. Some clones are missing from TCRdb's copy, which holds only in-frame ones; the method was immunoSEQ multiplex PCR. The data show about 67,000 clones, with 75% to 90% seen just once and 9.5% to 13% held by the top ten. The sequencing input was PBMCs. The receptors shown here come from a woman aged 25 to 39 in good health and CMV-seropositive.

The rearrangement uses TRBV11-2 and TRBJ2-3; D may be TRBD2 (5 bases). The CDR3 extends over 16 amino acids. Trimming cost V 5 bases and J 5 bases, with 20 bases left between them. Germline CDR1 SGHAT, CDR2 FQNNGV. For the CDR3, the DNA is TGTGCCAGCAGCAGCTTAGGTGGGAGAGCTAGAGATACGCAGTATTTT. Translated: CASSSLGGRARDTQYF.

The V call is TRBV5-1, the J call TRBJ2-1; TRBD1 matches at 8 bases. The CDR3 loop spans 17 amino acids. Looked up from germline, CDR1 is SGHRS and CDR2 is YFSETQ. The J segment lost 2 bases and the V segment lost 1 base, leaving 8 bases of the junction unmatched. The CDR3 region is CASSLSQRRGPYNEQFF. The CDR3 coding sequence is TGCGCCAGCAGCTTGAGTCAGCGCAGGGGGCCCTACAATGAGCAGTTCTTC.

V usage is TRBV18 and J usage is TRBJ1-1; 8 bases are a match to TRBD1. The germline gives CDR1 KGHSH, CDR2 LQKENI. The CDR3 consists of 13 residues. Trimming cost V 3 bases and J 4 bases; bases outside gene matches: 1. This CDR3 is CASSPTGGTEAFF. DNA for the CDR3: TGTGCCAGCTCACCTACAGGGGGCACTGAAGCTTTCTTT.

The V gene is TRBV18, the J gene TRBJ2-3; no clear D. This CDR3 is 15 amino acids long. Looked up from germline, CDR1 is KGHSH and CDR2 is LQKENI. Trimming took off 5 bases at V and 2 bases at J, with 14 bases between the two ends. The CDR3 nucleotides are TGTGCCAGCTCAACAACGACAAGTCACACAGATACGCAGTATTTT. Its translation: CASSTTTSHTDTQYF.

V and J are TRBV6-4 and TRBJ2-3, with 13 positions matching TRBD2. The CDR3 consists of 15 residues. V lost 8 bases to trimming and J lost 3 bases; unmatched junction nucleotides: 5. Germline lookup yields CDR1 MRHNA and CDR2 SNTAGT. The CDR3 spells CASAGTSGTTDTQYF. For the CDR3, the DNA is TGTGCCAGCGCCGGGACTAGCGGGACTACAGATACGCAGTATTTT.

This clone was recorded only once. The V gene is TRBV4-1, the J gene TRBJ1-3; no clear D gene. Germline CDR1 reads MGHRA; CDR2 reads YSYEKL. V was trimmed by 1 base and J by 4 bases, leaving 11 bases between them. The CDR3 loop spans 15 amino acids. CDR3 coding DNA: TGCGCCAGCAGCCAAGTTCGCGTTTCAGGAAACACCATATATTTT. Translation: CASSQVRVSGNTIYF.

This chain joins TRBV29-1 and TRBJ2-7; D is possibly TRBD1 (6 bases). The V gene's germline CDR1 is SQVTM and CDR2 ANQGSEA. This CDR3 comprises 15 residues. Trimming left V 1 base short and J 0 bases short, with 13 bases between. CDR3 bases: TGCAGCGTTGAAGTGGGCGACAGGCGCTCCTACGAGCAGTACTTC. Its translation is CSVEVGDRRSYEQYF.

V usage is TRBV7-9 and J usage is TRBJ2-6, with 9 bases that match TRBD1. J lost 2 bases, V lost 4 bases, and 9 bases had no gene match. Germline V gene data show CDR1 as SEHNR and CDR2 as FQNEAQ (reference sequence). The CDR3 has 18 residues. The CDR3 coding sequence is TGTGCCAGCAGCTCCCGGGGGACAGGGACCCCTGGGGCCAACGTCCTGACTTTC. It yields the protein CASSSRGTGTPGANVLTF.

This clone was recorded once. The V call is TRBV7-8, the J call TRBJ2-1, with 8 bases that match TRBD1. In germline, CDR1 is SGHVS, CDR2 FQNEAQ. Losses at the gene ends were 5 bases for V and 4 bases for J; bases not matched to a gene: 4. The CDR3 is 14 amino acids. The CDR3 spells CASSPRDRYNEQFF. The CDR3 DNA sequence: TGTGCCAGCAGCCCCCGGGACAGGTACAATGAGCAGTTCTTC.

The V and J genes are TRBV5-1 and TRBJ2-5; TRBD2 agrees at 8 bases. The CDR3 is made up of 14 amino acids. The germline gives CDR1 SGHRS, CDR2 YFSETQ. Unmatched junction bases numbered 5, after V lost 0 bases and J lost 7 bases. CDR3 nucleotide sequence: TGCGCCAGCAGCTTGGAAGGGACTAGACCGACCCAGTACTTC. Its protein product is CASSLEGTRPTQYF.

V usage is TRBV18 and J usage is TRBJ2-6; D gene unclear. Per germline, CDR1 KGHSH and CDR2 LQKENI. The CDR3 is made up of 17 amino acids. With 2 bases removed from V and 3 bases from J, the gap between germline ends came to 14 bases. CDR3 coding DNA: TGTGCCAGCTCACCATCAGCAGGCTTAGGTGGGGCCAACGTCCTGACTTTC. This codes for CASSPSAGLGGANVLTF. The full variable domain, in which reference TRBV18 and TRBJ2-6 provide the parts outside the CDR3, is NAGVMQNPRHLVRRRGQEARLRCSPMKGHSHVYWYRQLPEEGLKFMVYLQKENIIDESGMPKERFSAEFPKEGPSILRIQQVVRGDSAAYFCASSPSAGLGGANVLTFGAGSRLTVL.

The chain joins TRBV18 to TRBJ1-2; unclear D gene. This CDR3 is built from 15 residues. From germline, CDR1 is KGHSH and CDR2 LQKENI. V lost 2 bases to trimming and J lost 2 bases, with 12 bases between them. CDR3 nucleotide sequence: TGTGCCAGCTCACCAGCGGCTGGCACGAACTATGGCTACACCTTC. It codes for CASSPAAGTNYGYTF. Based on the CDR3 plus reference TRBV18 and TRBJ1-2, the full variable domain is NAGVMQNPRHLVRRRGQEARLRCSPMKGHSHVYWYRQLPEEGLKFMVYLQKENIIDESGMPKERFSAEFPKEGPSILRIQQVVRGDSAAYFCASSPAAGTNYGYTFGSGTRLTVV.

The chain is built from TRBV7-2 and TRBJ2-1; 7 nucleotides line up with TRBD2. The CDR3 covers 14 residues. The V and J ends lost 7 bases and 0 bases, in that order; junction bases with no gene match: 3. Germline V gene lookup returns CDR1 SGHTA and CDR2 FQGNSA. CDR3: CASNLAASYNEQFF. The CDR3 region has the DNA TGTGCCAGCAACCTAGCGGCCTCCTACAATGAGCAGTTCTTC.

Written as DNA, the CDR3 is TGTGCCATCAGCCCCGGGACTAGCGGCACAGATACGCAGTATTTT. Translation gives CAISPGTSGTDTQYF. This sequence joins TRBV10-3 and TRBJ2-3, with 10 positions matching TRBD2. This CDR3 region has 15 residues. V gave up 6 bases and J gave up 1 base; unmatched junction bases: 4. In germline, CDR1 is ENHRY, CDR2 SYGVKD.

This chain links TRBV9 with TRBJ1-2; no clear D. The ends were cut back, 7 bases at V and 6 bases at J, with 4 bases in the middle. Germline lookup yields CDR1 SGDLS and CDR2 YYNGEE. This CDR3 has 9 residues. For the CDR3, the DNA is TGTGCCAGCCCTAATGGCTACACCTTC. It encodes CASPNGYTF. The full variable domain, rest sourced from reference TRBV9 and TRBJ1-2, is DSGVTQTPKHLITATGQRVTLRCSPRSGDLSVYWYQQSLDQGLQFLIQYYNGEERAKGNILERFSAQQFPDLHSELNLSSLELGDSALYFCASPNGYTFGSGTRLTVV.

V gene TRBV6-1 combines with J gene TRBJ2-7, with 8 bases that match TRBD2. The CDR3 has 14 residues. The germline CDR1 and CDR2 sequences are MNHNS and SASEGT. With 5 bases clipped from V and 3 bases from J, the junction kept 6 bases outside the gene matches. CDR3 residues: CASSLRTSSYEQYF. The CDR3 bases are TGTGCCAGCAGTTTGCGGACTAGCAGCTACGAGCAGTACTTC.

This rearrangement joins TRBV4-1 to TRBJ1-3; perhaps TRBD1 as D (5 bases). The V gene lost 4 bases and the J gene lost 1 base, with 11 bases spanning the gap. CDR1 and CDR2 (germline): MGHRA, YSYEKL. The CDR3 loop spans 15 amino acids. In nucleotides, the CDR3 is TGCGCCAGCAGCCTCAATCAGGGTTCTGGAAACACCATATATTTT. Its protein product is CASSLNQGSGNTIYF.

The rearrangement joins TRBV5-1 to TRBJ2-1, with 7 bases matching TRBD2. This CDR3 comprises 14 residues. Germline V gene lookup returns CDR1 SGHRS and CDR2 YFSETQ. The V gene end was trimmed by 4 bases and the J gene end by 7 bases; junction bases not matched to a gene: 8. The CDR3 reads CASSRLAGSNEQFF. For the CDR3, the DNA is TGCGCCAGCAGCCGGTTAGCGGGTTCGAATGAGCAGTTCTTC.

This clone occurred once. The CDR3 region has the DNA TGCGCCAGCGGACTAACGACAGGGGGCTATGGCTACACCTTC. This encodes CASGLTTGGYGYTF. The rearrangement uses TRBV5-1 and TRBJ1-2, with 9 bases that match TRBD1. CDR1 is SGHRS, CDR2 YFSETQ, per germline. CDR3 size: 14 residues. V lost 7 bases to trimming and J lost 4 bases; unmatched junction nucleotides: 8.

The chain recombines TRBV5-1 with TRBJ2-7, with 8 bases lining up with TRBD2. Germline V gene sequence: CDR1 SGHRS, CDR2 YFSETQ. The junction had 5 bases not matched to a gene; V was cut back by 1 base and J by 5 bases. The length of the CDR3 is 14 residues. The CDR3 DNA reads as TGCGCCAGCAGCTTGTTGGGACTAGTTAACGAGCAGTACTTC. This translates into CASSLLGLVNEQYF.

The V and J genes are TRBV19 and TRBJ1-2; a possible D gene is TRBD1 (6 bases). The CDR3 spans 17 residues. V lost 4 bases and J 8 bases, leaving 26 bases between the germline ends. CDR1 LNHDA and CDR2 SQIVND come from the germline V gene (reference sequence). The CDR3 region is CASSNTGRGAQLGGYTF. As DNA, the CDR3 is TGTGCCAGTAGTAACACCGGCAGGGGCGCACAGTTAGGAGGCTACACCTTC.

The chain joins TRBV5-1 to TRBJ2-7; TRBD1 matches 10 bases. The CDR3 totals 14 residues. Germline V gene lookup returns CDR1 SGHRS and CDR2 YFSETQ. Germline trimming cut 4 bases from V and 7 bases from J; bases unmatched to any gene: 8. For the CDR3, the DNA is TGCGCCAGCAGCGCCGGGACAGGGGCCATTGAGCAGTACTTC. This sequence encodes CASSAGTGAIEQYF.

The chain recombines TRBV21-1 with TRBJ2-7; the D call in the table, TRBD2, was not verified against the DNA. TRBV21-1 is classified as a pseudogene. This CDR3 comprises 13 residues. The DNA of the CDR3 is TGTGCCGGACGGGGGGGGTCGACCTACGAGCAGTACTTC. Encoded protein: CAGRGGSTYEQYF.

V and J are TRBV29-1 and TRBJ2-5; 7 nucleotides line up with TRBD1. Germline V gene data show CDR1 as SQVTM and CDR2 as ANQGSEA. The CDR3 length is 14 residues. The J segment lost 5 bases and the V segment lost 6 bases, leaving 12 bases of the junction unmatched. The CDR3 reads CSVMGQLNLETQYF. The DNA for the CDR3 is TGCAGCGTCATGGGACAGCTTAATCTGGAGACCCAGTACTTC.

The chain employs TRBV13 and TRBJ1-2; 12 bases fit TRBD1. The germline gives CDR1 PRHDT, CDR2 FYEKMQ (reference sequence). With 5 bases clipped from V and 8 bases from J, the junction kept 3 bases outside the gene matches. The CDR3 has 13 residues. The CDR3, as DNA: TGTGCCAGCAGCCAAGGGACAGGGGGCGGCTACACCTTC. It yields the protein CASSQGTGGGYTF. Together with reference TRBV13 and TRBJ1-2, the CDR3 gives the full variable domain: AAGVIQSPRHLIKEKRETATLKCYPIPRHDTVYWYQQGPGQDPQFLISFYEKMQSDKGSIPDRFSAQQFSDYHSELNMSSLELGDSALYFCASSQGTGGGYTFGSGTRLTVV.

This chain links TRBV5-1 with TRBJ2-1; 13 bases match TRBD2. CDR1 SGHRS and CDR2 YFSETQ come from the germline V gene. CDR3 length equals 20 residues. Trimming at V came to 4 bases and at J to 0 bases, leaving 13 bases not matched to a gene. CDR3 in DNA: TGCGCCAGCAGCGGTCGACTAGCGGGAGGCCACCCTAGCTCCTACAATGAGCAGTTCTTC. It yields the protein CASSGRLAGGHPSSYNEQFF.

V usage is TRBV19 and J usage is TRBJ2-1, with 9 bases that match TRBD2. V lost 3 bases to trimming and J lost 9 bases; unmatched junction nucleotides: 15. This CDR3 comprises 17 residues. Looked up from germline, CDR1 is LNHDA and CDR2 is SQIVND (reference sequence). DNA of the CDR3: TGTGCCAGTAGTATCTTCCGCGGGCTAGCGGGATTTAGTGAGCAGTTCTTC. It yields the protein CASSIFRGLAGFSEQFF.

The genes are TRBV2 and TRBJ2-4, with 10 bases identical to TRBD2. CDR3 size: 17 residues. Germline V CDR1 and CDR2: SNHLY, FYNNEI. V lost 7 bases to trimming and J lost 8 bases; unmatched junction nucleotides: 17. CDR3: CASNQRGPSGSSDIQYF. In nucleotides, the CDR3 is TGTGCCAGCAACCAGAGGGGGCCTAGCGGGAGCTCTGACATTCAGTACTTC.

This clone was detected only once. The V call is TRBV27, the J call TRBJ1-3; TRBD1 matches at 7 bases. Germline-derived CDR1 and CDR2 are MNHEY and SMNVEV (reference sequence). This CDR3 spans 16 amino acids. With V trimmed by 6 bases and J by 0 bases, 8 bases remained unmatched. CDR3 nucleotides: TGTGCCAGCAGACGGGACAGCCAGAGCTCTGGAAACACCATATATTTT. This sequence encodes CASRRDSQSSGNTIYF.

The V call is TRBV19, the J call TRBJ2-1, with 10 bases lining up with TRBD2. This CDR3 has 16 residues. Germline V gene data show CDR1 as LNHDA and CDR2 as SQIVND (reference sequence). The V gene end was trimmed by 6 bases and the J gene end by 7 bases; junction bases not matched to a gene: 12. CDR3 in DNA: TGTGCCAGTAGGTCGTCACTAGCGGGAAGGGGGAATGAGCAGTTCTTC. It translates to CASRSSLAGRGNEQFF.

This chain links TRBV5-1 with TRBJ1-2; 7 bases fit TRBD1. Germline V gene lookup returns CDR1 SGHRS and CDR2 YFSETQ. The V gene end was trimmed by 1 base and the J gene end by 1 base; junction bases not matched to a gene: 16. This CDR3 has 19 residues. CDR3 amino acids: CASSLSLSSGQLYNYGYTF. CDR3 in DNA: TGCGCCAGCAGCTTGAGCTTATCATCGGGACAGCTTTATAACTATGGCTACACCTTC.